Detailed here is one T cell receptor beta chain. This sample stems from a study of T cell changes during pregnancy in multiple sclerosis. The CDR3 loop spans 15 amino acids. CDR1 is SEHNR and CDR2 is FQNEAQ in the germline V gene (reference sequence). The trim removed 3 bases at V and 9 bases at J, leaving 8 bases unmatched. Sequencing used immunoSEQ multiplex PCR; TCRdb keeps in-frame clones, though not all of them. The sample yields about 100,000 clones, approximately 90% seen once. This chain connects TRBV7-9 to TRBJ2-1; 10 bases line up with TRBD2. The TCR was taken from a female donor with multiple sclerosis, enrolled in a pregnancy study. Source: peripheral blood, taken after pregnancy. The CDR3 region is CASSFASGRGGEQFF. CDR3 DNA sequence: TGTGCCAGCAGCTTTGCTAGCGGGAGAGGAGGTGAGCAGTTCTTC.